This T cell receptor (beta chain) was profiled in a study of human T cells and chemical hapten exposure. Turning to the study itself: Patch testing was performed with 0.01% DPC on the upper back, with reading at 6 days. Cases of alopecia areata, totalis or universalis occurred in a predominantly female patient group. General study findings and limits: Expanded TCRs made up significantly more big CDR3 similarity clusters than controls did. Counts of expanded TCRs at PT1 were positively correlated with patch test score.

As for this clonotype: What it binds is not known.

Specified time point: pre-sensitization, week 0. Treatment in this sample: therapeutic diphenylcyclopropenone sensitization with weekly scalp DPC. The CDR3 is made up of 15 amino acids. Germline V lookup: CDR1 MDHEN, CDR2 SYDVKM. Trimming cost V 6 bases and J 4 bases; bases outside gene matches: 4. TCRdb re-analysed the RACE reads in MiXCR, keeping a single row per CDR3 protein. Of 200,000 to 300,000 distinct CDR3 sequences in the sample, more than 6.5% are singletons; the top ten hold 2% to 2.5%. The specimen comprised whole blood, sampled in connection with sensitization to the hapten diphenylcyclopropenone (DPC). V and J are TRBV28 and TRBJ2-7, with 15 positions matching TRBD2. The TCR originated in a woman aged 40 to 50 with alopecia areata. Some clones in this sample may be carry-over from other donors' samples. The CDR3 DNA sequence: TGTGCCAGCAGAGGACTAGCGGGAGGGCAATACGAGCAGTACTTC. This translates into CASRGLAGGQYEQYF. The full variable domain, its missing parts supplied by reference TRBV28 and TRBJ2-7, is DVKVTQSSRYLVKRTGEKVFLECVQDMDHENMFWYRQDPGLGLRLIYFSYDVKMKEKGDIPEGYSVSREKKERFSLILESASTNQTSMYLCASRGLAGGQYEQYFGPGTRLTVT.